A selection of T cell receptor beta chains follows, all from one sample in a study of Tregs in tolerant kidney transplant recipients. Sequencing was performed with immunoSEQ multiplex PCR; in TCRdb, only in-frame clones are kept and a portion is missing. The sample lists around 120,000 clones, roughly 92% occurring once. The sequencing sample was made of CD4+ T cells from blood. The receptor source for this set is a human donor in good health. The CDR3 runs from the conserved cysteine through the conserved F or W. A D gene is named only where the DNA matches it firmly. Only some rows state a clone size, as once, few, many or a class for expanded clones.

TRBV30	NA	TRBJ2-1	NA	14	CASQGFASYNEQFF	TGTGCCTCACAGGGATTTGCTTCCTACAATGAGCAGTTCTTC
TRBV6-1	NA	TRBJ2-1	NA	14	CASVGWGIYNEQFF	TGTGCCAGCGTGGGGTGGGGTATATACAATGAGCAGTTCTTC
TRBV7-8	once	TRBJ2-7	NA	13	CASSLAETYEQYF	TGTGCCAGCAGCTTAGCAGAGACCTACGAGCAGTACTTC
TRBV19	NA	TRBJ1-5	NA	14	CASTGQQRNQPQHF	TGTGCCAGTACGGGGCAGCAGCGCAATCAGCCCCAGCATTTT
TRBV6-4	NA	TRBJ2-1	NA	12	CASRWGDNEQFF	TGTGCCAGCAGGTGGGGGGACAATGAGCAGTTCTTC
TRBV4-1	NA	TRBJ2-3	NA	17	CASSQSVLGLSQDTQYF	TGCGCCAGCAGCCAATCAGTTTTGGGCCTCAGTCAAGATACGCAGTATTTT
TRBV6-5	once	TRBJ1-2	TRBD1	13	CASLTGQGFGYTF	TGTGCCAGCCTGACGGGACAGGGATTCGGCTACACCTTC
TRBV7-6	few	TRBJ1-6	NA	17	CASSTLGTSRGDSPLHF	TGTGCCAGCAGCACCCTCGGGACATCGCGAGGGGATTCACCCCTCCACTTT
TRBV11-2	NA	TRBJ1-2	TRBD1	16	CASSLDPWGGGDGYTF	TGTGCCAGCAGCTTAGACCCGTGGGGAGGGGGCGACGGCTACACCTTC
TRBV10-3	NA	TRBJ1-1	NA	15	CAISGWVGLNTEAFF	TGTGCCATCAGTGGATGGGTGGGATTGAACACTGAAGCTTTCTTT
TRBV29-1	NA	TRBJ2-4	TRBD1	17	CSVAHVRGQGDKNIQYF	TGCAGCGTTGCCCACGTCCGGGGACAGGGGGACAAAAACATTCAGTACTTC
TRBV5-1	NA	TRBJ2-1	TRBD2	20	CASSFLPGTSGSGSYNEQFF	TGCGCCAGCAGCTTTCTACCAGGGACTAGCGGGAGTGGGTCCTACAATGAGCAGTTCTTC
TRBV29-1	few	TRBJ2-7	TRBD1	14	CSAIRDRNSYEQYF	TGCAGCGCCATACGGGACAGGAACTCCTACGAGCAGTACTTC
TRBV6-5	NA	TRBJ2-5	TRBD1	15	CASSYSAGGLETQYF	TGTGCCAGCAGTTACTCGGCAGGGGGCCTGGAGACCCAGTACTTC
TRBV5-1	NA	TRBJ2-3	TRBD1	17	CASSPDKTGGYADTQYF	TGCGCCAGCAGCCCGGACAAGACAGGGGGCTACGCAGATACGCAGTATTTT
TRBV7-8	once	TRBJ1-1	NA	17	CASSLGRTRVLNTEAFF	TGTGCCAGCAGCTTAGGACGAACTAGGGTGTTGAACACTGAAGCTTTCTTT
TRBV6-4	NA	TRBJ2-1	TRBD2	16	CASSDSRGRATNEQFF	TGTGCCAGCAGTGACTCGAGAGGGAGGGCGACCAATGAGCAGTTCTTC
TRBV6-5	NA	TRBJ2-1	NA	14	CASSPWEGNNEQFF	TGTGCCAGCAGCCCTTGGGAAGGGAACAATGAGCAGTTCTTC
TRBV29-1	NA	TRBJ1-2	NA	15	CSVEDRVGREYGYTF	TGCAGCGTTGAAGATCGAGTTGGCAGGGAATATGGCTACACCTTC
TRBV30	NA	TRBJ2-2	TRBD2	15	CAWSVGLGNTGELFF	TGTGCCTGGAGTGTCGGACTAGGGAACACCGGGGAGCTGTTTTTT